This TCR beta chain appears in the sequencing data of a study of shared clonotypes between healthy human individuals. Study-level information: Three plates each covered CD4 naive and memory; CD8 naive two, CD8 memory one.

Study-level points and caveats: When naive CD4 clonotypes were compared across a few donors, 4% to 6.5% were shared.

About this clone: Its antigen is unidentified.

Measured with immunoSEQ multiplex PCR; TCRdb has only the in-frame clones, and not every one. Seen here are 2,100,000 or so clones, more than 90% observed once, and the top ten hold 0.13%. The receptor comes from a man younger than 35 in good health. Sequencing used naive CD4+ T cells sorted from blood. Documented subset: CD45RA+ positively selected.

CDR3 bases: TGTGCCAGCAGTGATCCGTGGACAGGGGCTAGGTTGGACTATGGCTACACCTTC. Its protein product is CASSDPWTGARLDYGYTF. The chain employs TRBV6-1 and TRBJ1-2; 9 bases are a match to TRBD1. V lost 3 bases and J lost 3; bases outside the gene matches: 14. Looked up from germline, CDR1 is MNHNS and CDR2 is SASEGT. The CDR3 runs to 18 residues.